This T cell receptor (beta chain) was retrieved from a study of blood T cell repertoires in COVID-19. Across the study: Researchers got acute and convalescent COVID-19 samples from the United States, Italy and Spain. In each case, the material was cDNA or gDNA derived from T cells, B-cell-depleted T cells, or PBMCs.

The data were produced by immunoSEQ multiplex PCR, yet TCRdb's version contains in-frame clones alone and is incomplete. The sample lists under 250,000 clones, roughly 88% occurring once. This clone occurred a few times. The germline V and J ends were trimmed by 5 bases and 8 bases, with 22 bases remaining between them. The CDR3 is 16 amino acids. Germline V gene sequence: CDR1 SGHVS, CDR2 FQNEAQ. Seattle researchers signed up patients amid active infection and tracked them longitudinally. Sequencing was done on a sample of peripheral blood. The V and J genes are TRBV7-8 and TRBJ1-3; D is unresolved. This TCR derives from a woman of 80 years or more with COVID-19, enrolled during active disease. CDR3 sequence: CASSENRNFGRDTIYF. In DNA form, the CDR3 reads TGTGCCAGCAGCGAAAATAGAAACTTCGGCCGGGACACCATATATTTT.